This T cell receptor beta chain was obtained from a study of early T cells in non-severe SARS-CoV-2 infection. The CDR3 length is 15 residues. V was pared by 5 bases and J by 4 bases, with 17 bases between. Germline CDR1 reads SGHAT; CDR2 reads FQNNGV. There are many counts of this clonotype. Unique molecular identifier tags were affixed to discrete cDNA molecules. TCRdb itself ran the 5' RACE reads through MiXCR, one entry per CDR3 protein. The sample carries tens of thousands of distinct CDR3 sequences, 5.3% recorded once. The clonotype originates from an adult who was a healthcare worker with PCR-confirmed SARS-CoV-2 infection or an uninfected control (not recorded which). Sequencing was carried out using whole blood. This chain uses TRBV11-2 with TRBJ1-2, with D possibly being TRBD1 (6 bases). The CDR3 loop reads CASSPQGFPVYGYTF. In DNA form, the CDR3 reads TGTGCCAGCAGCCCTCAGGGGTTTCCCGTCTATGGCTACACCTTC.